This T cell receptor (beta chain) originates from a study of cytomegalovirus exposure and HLA in healthy donors. V gave up 4 bases and J gave up 6 bases, with 8 bases separating them. The germline V gene has CDR1 MNHEY and CDR2 SMNVEV (reference sequence). This CDR3 contains 12 residues. Study-wide points: Rare sequences made up most TCRs, while some public TCRs were found in many donors.

Clones were sequenced by immunoSEQ multiplex PCR, and TCRdb holds only the in-frame ones, with some missing. In the table there are approximately 120,000 clones, around nine tenths of which are singletons. This clone has just one count. Antigen: not known. The specimen was PBMCs. J is TRBJ2-3 and V is TRBV27; D not certain. The sequence came from a woman aged 18-29 years in good health and CMV-seronegative. CDR3: CASSSLEDTQYF. The DNA for the CDR3 is TGTGCCAGCAGTTCCCTGGAGGATACGCAGTATTTT.